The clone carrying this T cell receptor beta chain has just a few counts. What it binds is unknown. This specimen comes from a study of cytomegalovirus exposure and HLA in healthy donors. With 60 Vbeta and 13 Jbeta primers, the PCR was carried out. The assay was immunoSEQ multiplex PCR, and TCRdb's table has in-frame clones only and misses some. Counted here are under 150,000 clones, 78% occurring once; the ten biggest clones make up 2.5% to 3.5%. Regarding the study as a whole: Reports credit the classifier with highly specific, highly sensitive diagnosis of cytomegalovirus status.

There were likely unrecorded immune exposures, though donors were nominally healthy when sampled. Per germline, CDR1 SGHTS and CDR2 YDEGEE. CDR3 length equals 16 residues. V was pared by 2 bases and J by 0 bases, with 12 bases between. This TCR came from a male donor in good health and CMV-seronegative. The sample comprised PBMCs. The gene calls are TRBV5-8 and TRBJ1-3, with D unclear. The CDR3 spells CASSFDAGSSGNTIYF. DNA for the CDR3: TGTGCCAGCAGCTTTGACGCGGGTTCCTCTGGAAACACCATATATTTT.